Below are 26 T cell receptor beta chains sequenced from a single sample in a study of CXCR3-negative and CXCR3-positive naive CD8 T cells. Points from the study as a whole: The TRB CDR3s that CXCR3-positive naive cells carried were more hydrophobic than those of CXCR3-negative naive cells.

Libraries of TRB cDNA were made by 5' RACE and carried UMIs. TCRdb reprocessed the 5' RACE reads and stores each CDR3 protein as one record, lacking DNA. The table lists under 70,000 distinct CDR3 sequences. No cognate antigen is known for these TCRs. The sequencing sample was made of naive CXCR3+ CD8+ T cells from blood. Subset in this sample: CD45RO-CCR7+CD27+CD95- naive CD8+ T cells expressing CXCR3 (TNR3+). Source of these receptors: a human donor in good health. Some clones in this sample may be carry-over from other donors' samples.

The genes are TRBV7-9 and TRBJ2-1; the TCRdb D gene call, TRBD1, has no DNA to confirm it. CDR1 and CDR2 from the germline V gene are SEHNR and FQNEAQ (reference sequence). This CDR3 is 16 amino acids long. The CDR3 sequence is CASSSALGRDRDEQFF. The entire variable domain, with the rest obtained from reference TRBV7-9 and TRBJ2-1, is as follows: DTGVSQNPRHKITKRGQNVTFRCDPISEHNRLYWYRQTLGQGPEFLTYFQNEAQLEKSRLLSDRFSAERPKGSFSTLEIQRTEQGDSAMYLCASSSALGRDRDEQFFGPGTRLTVL.

This rearrangement joins TRBV29-1 to TRBJ2-2; with no DNA, the TCRdb D assignment of TRBD1 cannot be verified. The CDR3 has 12 amino acids. The germline V gene encodes CDR1 SQVTM and CDR2 ANQGSEA. The CDR3 sequence: CSGEWGTGELFF.

The V gene is TRBV12-3 or TRBV12-4, the J gene TRBJ2-6; with no DNA, the TCRdb D assignment of TRBD1 cannot be verified. CDR3 size: 17 residues. CDR3 amino acids: CASSLAQGALGANVLTF.

This chain joins TRBV7-2 and TRBJ1-4. The CDR3 covers 13 residues. The germline CDR1 and CDR2 sequences are SGHTA and FQGNSA. The CDR3 here is CASSLMEGGELFF. Filled out from reference TRBV7-2 and TRBJ1-4, the complete variable domain reads GAGVSQSPSNKVTEKGKDVELRCDPISGHTALYWYRQSLGQGLEFLIYFQGNSAPDKSGLPSDRFSAERTGGSVSTLTIQRTQQEDSAVYLCASSLMEGGELFFGSGTQLSVL.

This chain links TRBV2 with TRBJ2-3; the D call of TRBD1 rests on TCRdb alone, since no DNA is present to check it. Germline lookup yields CDR1 SNHLY and CDR2 FYNNEI. CDR3 length: 14 amino acids. CDR3 sequence reads: CASRSPGASDTQYF.

The CDR3 protein is CAITPTSGDHNEQFF. The chain employs TRBV10-3 and TRBJ2-1; TCRdb returns TRBD2, unconfirmable since there is no DNA. This CDR3 is built from 15 residues. CDR1 is ENHRY and CDR2 is SYGVKD in the germline V gene.

The chain uses TRBV7-3 and TRBJ2-3; lacking DNA, the TRBD1 call made by TCRdb goes unchecked. Germline CDR1 and CDR2: SGHTA and FQGTGA. The CDR3 runs 14 residues. The CDR3 loop reads CASSSGGSADTQYF.

The chain combines TRBV15 with TRBJ1-1. The CDR3 is 16 residues long. Germline values: CDR1 LNHNV, CDR2 YYDKDF (reference sequence). This CDR3 reads CATSRDRLSRGTEAFF.

This chain joins TRBV4-3 and TRBJ2-7; the TRBD1 assignment by TCRdb is unverifiable without DNA. The germline V gene encodes CDR1 LGHNA and CDR2 YSLEER. The CDR3 loop spans 16 amino acids. The CDR3 spells CASSQDPRGPSYEQYF.

The chain employs TRBV2 and TRBJ2-1; TCRdb names TRBD1, which stays unverified in the absence of DNA. Germline V CDR1 and CDR2: SNHLY, FYNNEI. The CDR3 spans 12 residues. Here the CDR3 reads CATRTGRHEQFF.

The V and J genes are TRBV12-3 or TRBV12-4 and TRBJ1-4; TCRdb calls TRBD1, which cannot be checked without DNA. The CDR3 contains 13 residues. The CDR3 reads CASSSLTGEKLFF.

The V gene is TRBV28, the J gene TRBJ2-2; the D call of TRBD1 rests on TCRdb alone, since no DNA is present to check it. The CDR3 loop spans 14 amino acids. Germline V gives CDR1 MDHEN, CDR2 SYDVKM. The CDR3 sequence: CASSLTGNTGELFF. Full variable domain (missing parts from reference TRBV28 and TRBJ2-2): DVKVTQSSRYLVKRTGEKVFLECVQDMDHENMFWYRQDPGLGLRLIYFSYDVKMKEKGDIPEGYSVSREKKERFSLILESASTNQTSMYLCASSLTGNTGELFFGEGSRLTVL.

The chain carries TRBV9 and TRBJ2-2; as DNA is missing, the TRBD2 call by TCRdb cannot be tested. The CDR3 length is 15 residues. Germline V gene sequence: CDR1 SGDLS, CDR2 YYNGEE. The CDR3 sequence is CASSGETSVVGELFF.

The chain couples TRBV14 to TRBJ1-2. Germline V gene lookup returns CDR1 SGHDN and CDR2 FVKESK. The CDR3 runs to 15 residues. CDR3 region: CASSQVNINRIGYTF.

The CDR3 loop is CASSLGWDSYGYTF. The V gene is TRBV7-9, the J gene TRBJ1-2. Germline CDR1 is SEHNR and CDR2 is FQNEAQ (reference sequence). The CDR3 contains 14 residues.

The chain links TRBV12-3 or TRBV12-4 to TRBJ2-1; TCRdb designates TRBD2, a call that cannot be tested without DNA. This CDR3 has 14 amino acids. This chain's CDR3 is CASRLAGGYNEQFF.

The chain has TRBV10-3 and TRBJ2-1; TCRdb's assignment of TRBD1 cannot be checked, as there is no DNA. The CDR3 consists of 16 residues. Looked up from germline, CDR1 is ENHRY and CDR2 is SYGVKD. The CDR3 sequence is CAISERRTGEDNEQFF.

The V and J genes are TRBV4-2 and TRBJ2-2. Germline CDR1 LGHNA, CDR2 YNFKEQ. The CDR3 contains 15 residues. Here the CDR3 reads CASSQESGSTGELFF.

The chain recombines TRBV21-1 with TRBJ2-7; TCRdb calls TRBD2, which cannot be checked without DNA. TRBV21-1 is a known pseudogene. This CDR3 is 20 amino acids long. CDR3 sequence reads: CASPKLGLAGGPVSSNEQYF.

The rearrangement joins TRBV29-1 to TRBJ1-2; without DNA, the TCRdb call of TRBD1 cannot be checked. From germline, CDR1 is SQVTM and CDR2 ANQGSEA. The CDR3 runs to 12 residues. CDR3 amino acids: CSAPGQGSGYTF.

This chain connects TRBV28 to TRBJ1-5; lacking DNA, the TRBD1 call made by TCRdb goes unchecked. There are 15 residues in the CDR3. CDR1 and CDR2 from the germline V gene are MDHEN and SYDVKM. CDR3: CASSFSNRGSQPQHF.

The rearrangement joins TRBV6-4 to TRBJ2-3; TCRdb reports TRBD2, a call that lacks DNA to check it against. From germline, CDR1 is MRHNA and CDR2 SNTAGT. The CDR3 is 15 amino acids. CDR3 sequence: CASSEASGSADTQYF.

V gene TRBV29-1 combines with J gene TRBJ2-1; the TRBD1 assignment by TCRdb is unverifiable without DNA. The CDR3 consists of 12 residues. Per germline, CDR1 SQVTM and CDR2 ANQGSEA. CDR3 amino acids: CSVGGARNEQFF.

The chain carries TRBV12-3 or TRBV12-4 and TRBJ1-4; TCRdb returns TRBD1, unconfirmable since there is no DNA. This CDR3 spans 14 amino acids. CDR3 region: CASSPGRHNEKLFF.

This sequence joins TRBV28 and TRBJ1-4; the D gene TCRdb calls, TRBD1, cannot be checked with no DNA. Germline-derived CDR1 and CDR2 are MDHEN and SYDVKM. The CDR3 spans 16 residues. CDR3: CASSSIGTGKNEKLFF. Full variable domain (missing parts from reference TRBV28 and TRBJ1-4): DVKVTQSSRYLVKRTGEKVFLECVQDMDHENMFWYRQDPGLGLRLIYFSYDVKMKEKGDIPEGYSVSREKKERFSLILESASTNQTSMYLCASSSIGTGKNEKLFFGSGTQLSVL.

The J gene is TRBJ2-2, the V gene TRBV12-3 or TRBV12-4; absent DNA, TCRdb's TRBD1 call cannot be checked. CDR3 length: 15 amino acids. CDR3 sequence: CASSLRGTYSGELFF.